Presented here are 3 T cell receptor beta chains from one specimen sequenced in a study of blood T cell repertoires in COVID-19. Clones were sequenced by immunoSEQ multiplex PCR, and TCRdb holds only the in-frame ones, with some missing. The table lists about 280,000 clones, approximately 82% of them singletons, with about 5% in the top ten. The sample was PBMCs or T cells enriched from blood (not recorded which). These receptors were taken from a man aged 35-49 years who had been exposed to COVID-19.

DNA of the CDR3: TGTGCCAGCAGCTTAGGGGGGGTCCGAAAACTGTTTTTT. It translates to CASSLGGVRKLFF. The chain employs TRBV7-9 and TRBJ1-4, with D tentatively TRBD1 (5 bases). CDR3 size: 13 residues. V was trimmed by 1 base and J by 10 bases, leaving 10 bases between them. Germline V gene lookup returns CDR1 SEHNR and CDR2 FQNEAQ (reference sequence). Full variable domain (missing parts from reference TRBV7-9 and TRBJ1-4): DTGVSQNPRHKITKRGQNVTFRCDPISEHNRLYWYRQTLGQGPEFLTYFQNEAQLEKSRLLSDRFSAERPKGSFSTLEIQRTEQGDSAMYLCASSLGGVRKLFFGSGTQLSVL.

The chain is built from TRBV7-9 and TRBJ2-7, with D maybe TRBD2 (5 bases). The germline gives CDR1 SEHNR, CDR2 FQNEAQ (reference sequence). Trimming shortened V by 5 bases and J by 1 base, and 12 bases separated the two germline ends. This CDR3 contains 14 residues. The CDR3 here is CASSQAGGSYEQYF. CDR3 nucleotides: TGTGCCAGCAGCCAAGCAGGAGGATCCTACGAGCAGTACTTC.

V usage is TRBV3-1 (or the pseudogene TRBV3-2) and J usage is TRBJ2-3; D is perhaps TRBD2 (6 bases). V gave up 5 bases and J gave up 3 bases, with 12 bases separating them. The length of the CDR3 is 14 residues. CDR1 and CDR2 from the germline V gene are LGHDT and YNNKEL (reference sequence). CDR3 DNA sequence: TGTGCCAGCAGCTTAGGGAGGCTTACAGATACGCAGTATTTT. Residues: CASSLGRLTDTQYF.